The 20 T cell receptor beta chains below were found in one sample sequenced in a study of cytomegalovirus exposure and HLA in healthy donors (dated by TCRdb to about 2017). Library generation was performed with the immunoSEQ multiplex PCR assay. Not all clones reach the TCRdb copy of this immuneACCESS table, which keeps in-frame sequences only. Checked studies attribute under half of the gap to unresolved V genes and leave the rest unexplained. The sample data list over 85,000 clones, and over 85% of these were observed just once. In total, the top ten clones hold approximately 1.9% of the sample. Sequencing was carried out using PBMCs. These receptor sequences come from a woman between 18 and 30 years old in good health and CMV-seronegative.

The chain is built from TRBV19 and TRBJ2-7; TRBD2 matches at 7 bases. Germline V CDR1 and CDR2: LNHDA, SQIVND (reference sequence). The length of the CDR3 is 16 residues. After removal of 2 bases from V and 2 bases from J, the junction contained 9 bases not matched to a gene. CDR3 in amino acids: CASSITSAGVAYEQYF. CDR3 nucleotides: TGTGCCAGTAGTATAACCTCGGCGGGGGTTGCCTACGAGCAGTACTTC.

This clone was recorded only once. CDR3 coding DNA: TGTGCCAGCAGTTTAGTGCCGGGGGCCTACGAGCAGTACTTC. This encodes CASSLVPGAYEQYF. The gene calls are TRBV28 and TRBJ2-7, with a possible D match to TRBD2 (6 bases). Per the germline V gene, CDR1 is MDHEN and CDR2 is SYDVKM. The CDR3 consists of 14 residues. The germline V and J ends were trimmed by 2 bases and 2 bases, with 10 bases remaining between them.

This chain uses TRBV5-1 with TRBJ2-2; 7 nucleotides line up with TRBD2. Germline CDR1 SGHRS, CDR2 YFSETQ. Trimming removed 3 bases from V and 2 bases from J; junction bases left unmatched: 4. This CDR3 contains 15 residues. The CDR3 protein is CASSSSGTNTGELFF. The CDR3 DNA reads TGCGCCAGCAGCTCCAGCGGGACTAACACCGGGGAGCTGTTTTTT.

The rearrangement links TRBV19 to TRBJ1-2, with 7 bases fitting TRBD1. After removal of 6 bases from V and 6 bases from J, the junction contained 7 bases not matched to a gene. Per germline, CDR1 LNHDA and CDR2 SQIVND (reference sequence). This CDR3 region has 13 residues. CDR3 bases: TGTGCCAGTAGCCCCACAGGGGAGCATGGCTACACCTTC. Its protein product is CASSPTGEHGYTF.

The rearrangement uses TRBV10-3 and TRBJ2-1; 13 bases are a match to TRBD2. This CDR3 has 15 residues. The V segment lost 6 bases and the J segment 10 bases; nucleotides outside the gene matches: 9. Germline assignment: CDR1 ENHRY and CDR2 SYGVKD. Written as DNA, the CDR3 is TGTGCCATCAGCCCAACTAGCGGGGGGGCCCACGAGCAGTTCTTC. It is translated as CAISPTSGGAHEQFF.

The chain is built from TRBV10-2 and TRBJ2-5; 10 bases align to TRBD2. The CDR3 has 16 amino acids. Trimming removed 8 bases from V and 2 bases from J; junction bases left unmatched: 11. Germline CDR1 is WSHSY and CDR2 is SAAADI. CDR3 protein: CASLLIERGGQETQYF. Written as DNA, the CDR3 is TGCGCCAGCCTTTTAATAGAGCGGGGGGGACAAGAGACCCAGTACTTC.

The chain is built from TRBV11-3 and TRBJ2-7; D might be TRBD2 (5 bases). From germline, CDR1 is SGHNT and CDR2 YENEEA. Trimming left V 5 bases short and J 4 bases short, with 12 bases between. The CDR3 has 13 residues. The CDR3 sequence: CASSVIRGYEQYF. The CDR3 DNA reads TGTGCCAGCAGCGTGATTCGAGGGTACGAGCAGTACTTC.

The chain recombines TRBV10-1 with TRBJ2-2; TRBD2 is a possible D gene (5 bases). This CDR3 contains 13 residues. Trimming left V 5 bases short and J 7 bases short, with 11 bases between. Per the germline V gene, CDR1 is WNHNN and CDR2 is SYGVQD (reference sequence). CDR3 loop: CASSQEVRGELFF. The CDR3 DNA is TGCGCCAGCAGTCAGGAGGTGCGCGGGGAGCTGTTTTTT.

CDR3 DNA sequence: TGTGCCAGCAGTTACTCTCCGGATACGCAGTATTTT. Protein: CASSYSPDTQYF. The chain recombines TRBV6-5 with TRBJ2-3, with unresolved D. V was cut by 0 bases and J by 6 bases, with 4 bases left in between. This CDR3 has 12 residues. Germline lookup yields CDR1 MNHEY and CDR2 SVGAGI.

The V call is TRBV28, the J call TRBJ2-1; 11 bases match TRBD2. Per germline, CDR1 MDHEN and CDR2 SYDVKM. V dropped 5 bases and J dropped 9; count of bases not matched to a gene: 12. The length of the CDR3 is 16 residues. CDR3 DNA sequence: TGTGCCAGCAGTGGTACTAGCGGGGGCCCTTTCAGTGAGCAGTTCTTC. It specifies CASSGTSGGPFSEQFF.

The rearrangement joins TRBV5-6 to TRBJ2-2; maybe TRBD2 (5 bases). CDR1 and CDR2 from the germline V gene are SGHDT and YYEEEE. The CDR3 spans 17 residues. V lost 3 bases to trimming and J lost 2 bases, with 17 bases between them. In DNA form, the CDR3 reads TGTGCCAGCAGCTCCTCTAGCTTTGGGATAAACACCGGGGAGCTGTTTTTT. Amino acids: CASSSSSFGINTGELFF.

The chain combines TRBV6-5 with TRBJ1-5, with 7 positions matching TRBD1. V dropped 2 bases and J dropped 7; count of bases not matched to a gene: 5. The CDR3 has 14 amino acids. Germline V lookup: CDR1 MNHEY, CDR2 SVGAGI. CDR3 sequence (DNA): TGTGCCAGCAGTTACGGGGCAGGGGGACAGCCCCAGCATTTT. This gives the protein CASSYGAGGQPQHF.

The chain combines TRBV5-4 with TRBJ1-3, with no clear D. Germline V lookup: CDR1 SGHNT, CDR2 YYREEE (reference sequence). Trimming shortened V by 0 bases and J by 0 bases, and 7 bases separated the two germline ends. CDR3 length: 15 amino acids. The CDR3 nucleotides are TGTGCCAGCAGCTTGGTGAGCGGCTCTGGAAACACCATATATTTT. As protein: CASSLVSGSGNTIYF.

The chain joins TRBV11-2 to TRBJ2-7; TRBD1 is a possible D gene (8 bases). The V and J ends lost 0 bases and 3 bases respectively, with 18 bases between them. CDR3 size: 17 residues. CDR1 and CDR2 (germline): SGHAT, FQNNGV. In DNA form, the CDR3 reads TGTGCCAGCAGCTTAGATTCCCAACAGGGGGGGAACTACGAGCAGTACTTC. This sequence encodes CASSLDSQQGGNYEQYF. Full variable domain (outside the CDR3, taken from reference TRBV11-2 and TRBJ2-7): EAGVAQSPRYKIIEKRQSVAFWCNPISGHATLYWYQQILGQGPKLLIQFQNNGVVDDSQLPKDRFSAERLKGVDSTLKIQPAKLEDSAVYLCASSLDSQQGGNYEQYFGPGTRLTVT.

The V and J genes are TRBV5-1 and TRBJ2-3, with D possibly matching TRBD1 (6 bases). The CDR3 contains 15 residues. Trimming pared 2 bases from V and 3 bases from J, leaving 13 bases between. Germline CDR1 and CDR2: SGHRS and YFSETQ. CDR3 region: CASSLRTEGTDTQYF. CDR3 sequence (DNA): TGCGCCAGCAGCTTACGGACAGAAGGGACAGATACGCAGTATTTT.

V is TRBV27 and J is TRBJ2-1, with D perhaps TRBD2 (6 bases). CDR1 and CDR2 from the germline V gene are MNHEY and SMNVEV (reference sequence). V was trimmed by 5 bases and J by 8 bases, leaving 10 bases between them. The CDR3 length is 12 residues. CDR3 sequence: CASSVSGYEQFF. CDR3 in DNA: TGTGCCAGCAGTGTTAGCGGCTATGAGCAGTTCTTC.

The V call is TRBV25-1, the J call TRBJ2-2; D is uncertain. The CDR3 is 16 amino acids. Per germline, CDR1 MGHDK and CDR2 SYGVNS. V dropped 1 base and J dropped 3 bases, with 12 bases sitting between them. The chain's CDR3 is CASSELTAKDTGELFF. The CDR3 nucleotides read TGTGCCAGCAGTGAATTAACAGCAAAAGACACCGGGGAGCTGTTTTTT.

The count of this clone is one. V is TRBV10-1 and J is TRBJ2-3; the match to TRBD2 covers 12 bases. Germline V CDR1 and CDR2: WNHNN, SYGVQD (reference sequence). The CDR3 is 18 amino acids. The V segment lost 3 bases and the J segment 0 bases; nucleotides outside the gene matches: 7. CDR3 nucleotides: TGCGCCAGCAGTGATCCCGGACTAGCGGGAACTAGCACAGATACGCAGTATTTT. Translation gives CASSDPGLAGTSTDTQYF.

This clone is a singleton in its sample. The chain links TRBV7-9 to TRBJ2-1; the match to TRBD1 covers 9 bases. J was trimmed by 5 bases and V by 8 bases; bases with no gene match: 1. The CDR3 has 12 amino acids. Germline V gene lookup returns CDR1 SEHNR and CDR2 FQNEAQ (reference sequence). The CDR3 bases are TGTGCCAGCCGGGACAGGGACAATGAGCAGTTCTTC. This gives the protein CASRDRDNEQFF. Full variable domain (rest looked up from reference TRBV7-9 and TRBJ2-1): DTGVSQNPRHKITKRGQNVTFRCDPISEHNRLYWYRQTLGQGPEFLTYFQNEAQLEKSRLLSDRFSAERPKGSFSTLEIQRTEQGDSAMYLCASRDRDNEQFFGPGTRLTVL.

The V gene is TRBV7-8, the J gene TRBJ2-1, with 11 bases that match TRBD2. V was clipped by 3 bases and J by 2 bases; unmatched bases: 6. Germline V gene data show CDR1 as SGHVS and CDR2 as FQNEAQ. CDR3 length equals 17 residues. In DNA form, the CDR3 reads TGTGCCAGCAGCTTGCCGCTAGCGGGGGGCACCTACAATGAGCAGTTCTTC. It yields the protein CASSLPLAGGTYNEQFF. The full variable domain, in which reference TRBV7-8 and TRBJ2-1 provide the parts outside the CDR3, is GAGVSQSPRYKVAKRGQDVALRCDPISGHVSLFWYQQALGQGPEFLTYFQNEAQLDKSGLPSDRFFAERPEGSVSTLKIQRTQQEDSAVYLCASSLPLAGGTYNEQFFGPGTRLTVL.